One sample yielded the 3 T cell receptor beta chains listed below, sequenced in a study of regulatory T cells in long-lasting Graves disease. The time point is: newly diagnosed GD, antithyroid drugs for less than 3 months. Following extraction of RNA from PBMCs, that RNA was used to make the TCR library. Building of the TCR beta libraries involved iRepertoire HTBI primers and Arm-PCR of CDR3 regions. Each CDR3 protein gets one entry after TCRdb re-called the multiplex PCR reads with MiXCR. The sample lists around 250,000 distinct CDR3 sequences, about 17% occurring once. This sample was also put to use in a study of T cells in Graves' hyperthyroidism and ophthalmopathy.

The sequenced sample was peripheral blood mononuclear cells (PBMCs), obtained at new diagnosis, from a patient treated with antithyroid drugs. These TCRs come from a woman in her twenties or thirties with Graves disease.

Only a few counts were recorded for this clonotype. The rearrangement uses TRBV6-5 and TRBJ1-6; D perhaps matches TRBD1 (5 bases). The CDR3 contains 15 residues. The V and J ends lost 0 bases and 7 bases respectively, with 10 bases between them. The germline gives CDR1 MNHEY, CDR2 SVGAGI. CDR3 in amino acids: CASSYSPRQNSPLHF. The CDR3 nucleotides are TGTGCCAGCAGTTACTCCCCCCGACAGAATTCACCCCTCCACTTT.

This rearrangement joins TRBV11-1 to TRBJ1-1; unclear D gene. The CDR3 loop spans 13 amino acids. The V gene lost 3 bases and the J gene lost 2 bases, with 7 bases spanning the gap. CDR1 and CDR2 from the germline V gene are SGHAT and FQDESV (reference sequence). CDR3 in amino acids: CASSFGKNTEAFF. The DNA for the CDR3 is TGTGCCAGCAGCTTCGGGAAAAACACTGAAGCTTTCTTT.

Note on this clonotype: This likely traces to a read error, being one base from a far larger clone. The genes are TRBV28 and TRBJ2-3; D possibly corresponds to TRBD1 (8 bases). The DNA end is a closer match to TRBJ2-1, so the J assignment may be wrong. CDR1 and CDR2 (germline): MDHEN, SYDVKM. This CDR3 spans 19 amino acids. CDR3 nucleotide sequence: TGTGCCAGCATTACAGGCAGTGTCGGACAGGGAGGGGACTCCTACGAGCAGTTCTTC. It specifies CASITGSVGQGGDSYEQFF.